This is a list of T cell receptor beta chains from one sample in a study of CD8+CD57+ T cells in acquired aplastic anemia. From the reads, TCRdb called clonotypes with MiXCR, one entry per CDR3 protein. The sample yields more than 250,000 distinct CDR3 sequences, 55% to 60% seen once. Source material: sorted CD4+, CD8+, or CD8+CD57+ T cells (not recorded which) from PBMCs. These receptors were obtained from a human donor with severe aplastic anemia or a healthy control (not recorded which). Each CDR3 is given with its conserved first and last residue. A D gene is named only where the DNA matches it firmly. Size is omitted from some rows. Given values are once, few, many or a class for expanded clones.

>NA|TRBJ2-5|NA|TRBV29-1
CSVLQGSGTQYF
TGCAGCGTTCTCCAAGGGAGCGGGACCCAGTACTTC
>NA|TRBJ1-1|NA|TRBV7-2
CASSSVMNTEAFF
TGTGCCAGCAGCTCTGTGATGAACACTGAAGCTTTCTTT
>TRBD1|TRBJ1-1|NA|TRBV20-1
CSARDPRGGTEAFF
TGCAGTGCTAGAGATCCCAGGGGGGGCACTGAAGCTTTCTTT
>NA|TRBJ2-1|NA|TRBV7-3
CASSLNRDNEQFF
TGTGCCAGCAGCTTAAACAGGGACAATGAGCAGTTCTTC
>TRBD2|TRBJ2-1|NA|TRBV29-1
CSVEGGLAGINGQFF
TGCAGCGTTGAGGGGGGACTAGCGGGGATCAATGGGCAGTTCTTC
>TRBD1|TRBJ1-2|few|TRBV7-3
CASSSGQGAKGYTF
TGTGCCAGCAGCTCTGGACAGGGGGCGAAGGGCTACACCTTC
>NA|TRBJ2-3|few|TRBV7-9
CASSSPEASTDTQYF
TGTGCCAGCAGCTCCCCTGAAGCTAGCACAGATACGCAGTATTTT
>TRBD1|TRBJ2-7|NA|TRBV7-3
CASSRLQGAAREQYF
TGTGCCAGCAGCCGACTACAGGGGGCCGCGCGCGAGCAGTACTTC
>NA|TRBJ2-1|NA|TRBV15
CATSRPRERLGDLFHEQFF
TGTGCCACCAGCAGACCCAGGGAGAGGCTAGGCGACCTTTTTCATGAGCAGTTCTTC
>TRBD2|TRBJ2-1|NA|TRBV24-1
CATSDLAGGLKEQFF
TGTGCCACCAGTGATTTGGCGGGAGGGTTGAAGGAGCAGTTCTTC
>NA|TRBJ2-3|few|TRBV3-1
CASHPSRGTDTQYF
TGTGCCAGCCACCCGAGTAGGGGTACAGATACGCAGTATTTT
>NA|TRBJ2-1|NA|TRBV20-1
CSAPHLSSSYNEQFF
TGCAGTGCTCCTCACCTATCGAGCTCCTACAATGAGCAGTTCTTC
>NA|TRBJ2-1|many|TRBV3-1
CASSSQGFNEQFF
TGTGCCAGCAGCTCTCAGGGTTTCAATGAGCAGTTCTTC
>TRBD2|TRBJ2-5|NA|TRBV20-1
CSARALAGGQETQYF
TGCAGTGCTAGAGCCCTAGCGGGAGGCCAAGAGACCCAGTACTTC
>NA|TRBJ1-3|once|TRBV15
CATSRVAFSGNTIYF
TGTGCCACCAGCAGAGTTGCCTTCTCTGGAAACACCATATATTTT
>NA|TRBJ1-2|NA|TRBV10-3
CAITRVGFEYGYTF
TGTGCCATCACCAGAGTGGGGTTCGAGTATGGCTACACCTTC
>TRBD1|TRBJ2-5|NA|TRBV19
CASTSLGTDGQETQYF
TGTGCCAGTACCTCTCTCGGGACAGACGGCCAAGAGACCCAGTACTTC
>NA|TRBJ2-1|NA|TRBV15
CATSRDVGAFNEQFF
TGTGCCACCAGCAGAGATGTGGGGGCGTTCAATGAGCAGTTCTTC
>TRBD2|TRBJ2-5|NA|TRBV20-1
CSAGSGGPNQETQYF
TGCAGTGCTGGAAGCGGGGGACCGAACCAAGAGACCCAGTACTTC
>NA|TRBJ2-2|NA|TRBV7-9
CASSLARGTTGEPFF
TGTGCCAGCAGTTTGGCCAGGGGCACCACCGGGGAGCCGTTCTTT
>NA|TRBJ2-1|NA|TRBV7-3
CASSHNRDNEQFF
TGTGCCAGCAGTCACAACAGGGACAATGAGCAGTTCTTC
>NA|TRBJ2-6|NA|TRBV19
CASSGLPGNVLTF
TGTGCCAGCAGCGGACTACCCGGCAACGTCCTGACTTTC
>TRBD1|TRBJ1-6|many|TRBV20-1
CSARVGTGVSPLHF
TGCAGTGCTAGAGTGGGGACAGGGGTCTCACCCCTCCACTTT
>NA|TRBJ1-3|NA|TRBV9
CASSVGGENTIYF
TGTGCCAGCAGCGTAGGTGGTGAAAACACCATATATTTT
>NA|TRBJ1-2|NA|TRBV2
CASTRAYGYTF
TGTGCCAGCACCCGTGCTTATGGCTACACCTTC
>NA|TRBJ1-6|NA|TRBV6-5
CASSYQDNSPLHF
TGTGCCAGCAGTTACCAGGATAATTCACCCCTCCACTTT
>NA|TRBJ1-5|NA|TRBV9
CASSVERGGCQPQHF
TGTGCCAGCAGCGTAGAAAGGGGAGGTTGTCAGCCCCAGCATTTT
>NA|TRBJ1-1|many|TRBV4-2
CASSQDGGAEAFF
TGTGCCAGCAGCCAAGATGGAGGGGCTGAAGCTTTCTTT
>TRBD2|TRBJ2-1|NA|TRBV5-4
CASSQDQRGGGEQFF
TGCGCCAGCAGCCAAGACCAGCGGGGGGGCGGTGAGCAGTTCTTC
>TRBD1|TRBJ1-2|NA|TRBV20-1
CSADRGKYDRYGYTF
TGCAGTGCGGACAGGGGCAAGTACGATCGCTATGGCTACACCTTC
>NA|TRBJ2-2|few|TRBV6-5
CASSYGLGAGSHTGELFF
TGTGCCAGCAGTTATGGACTGGGGGCAGGGAGTCACACCGGGGAGCTGTTTTTT
>NA|TRBJ2-7|NA|TRBV6-6
CASSDLFAEQYF
TGTGCCAGCTCGGACCTCTTCGCCGAGCAGTACTTC
>TRBD2|TRBJ2-7|NA|TRBV15
CATSSGGALHEQYF
TGTGCCACCTCTAGCGGGGGGGCCCTCCACGAGCAGTACTTC
>NA|TRBJ2-1|NA|TRBV12-3/TRBV12-4
CASSRYTQGANEQFF
TGTGCCAGCAGTCGATATACCCAGGGTGCCAATGAGCAGTTCTTC
>TRBD2|TRBJ2-7|NA|TRBV20-1
CSARDFTGAGGDSYEQCF
TGCAGTGCTAGAGATTTTACGGGGGCGGGAGGGGACTCCTACGAGCAGTGCTTC
>TRBD1|TRBJ1-1|NA|TRBV5-6
CASREGQQHTEAFF
TGTGCCAGCAGGGAGGGACAGCAGCACACTGAAGCTTTCTTT
>TRBD2|TRBJ2-5|NA|TRBV9
CASSPSASGDSGTQYF
TGTGCCAGCAGCCCATCAGCTAGCGGGGACTCAGGGACCCAGTACTTC
>TRBD1|TRBJ2-7|NA|TRBV4-2
CASSQDLRTGYEQYF
TGTGCCAGCAGCCAAGACCTGAGGACAGGGTACGAGCAGTACTTC
>TRBD2|TRBJ2-1|NA|TRBV20-1
CSALAGGTSEQFF
TGCAGTGCATTAGCGGGGGGGACCAGTGAGCAGTTCTTC
>NA|TRBJ1-2|many|TRBV6-2/TRBV6-3
CASSPERPHSYGYTF
TGTGCCAGCAGTCCCGAAAGGCCTCACTCCTATGGCTACACCTTC
>NA|TRBJ2-4|NA|TRBV7-2
CASSLQGIQYF
TGTGCCAGCAGCTTACAGGGCATTCAGTACTTC
>NA|TRBJ1-4|many|TRBV5-1
CASQQGNNNEKLFF
TGCGCCAGTCAACAGGGCAACAACAATGAAAAACTGTTTTTT
>TRBD2|TRBJ2-5|NA|TRBV20-1
CSAFLAGEETQYF
TGCAGTGCTTTCCTAGCGGGGGAGGAGACCCAGTACTTC
>NA|TRBJ1-2|many|TRBV9
CASNWDARYGYTF
TGTGCCAGCAACTGGGACGCCCGCTATGGCTACACCTTC
>TRBD2|TRBJ2-3|few|TRBV12-3/TRBV12-4
CASSLGLLAGGTDTQYF
TGTGCCAGCAGTTTGGGCCTCCTAGCGGGGGGGACAGATACGCAGTATTTT
>TRBD1|TRBJ2-2|many|TRBV7-3
CASSRDRTTGELFF
TGTGCCAGCAGCCGGGACAGGACAACCGGGGAGCTGTTTTTT
>NA|TRBJ2-7|NA|TRBV7-3
CASSANTGKAYEQYF
TGTGCCAGCAGCGCCAATACAGGGAAGGCCTACGAGCAGTACTTC
>TRBD1|TRBJ1-2|few|TRBV29-1
CSGGTDTNYGYTF
TGCAGCGGGGGGACAGATACTAACTATGGCTACACCTTC
>NA|TRBJ2-5|NA|TRBV12-3/TRBV12-4
CASVSTLSGTQYF
TGTGCTAGTGTTTCCACACTCAGCGGGACCCAGTACTTC
>TRBD1|TRBJ2-1|many|TRBV9
CASSVGRQGLYNEQFF
TGTGCCAGCAGCGTAGGTAGACAGGGTCTGTACAATGAGCAGTTCTTC
>NA|TRBJ1-4|many|TRBV20-1
CSAPSGAANEKLFF
TGCAGTGCCCCCTCGGGGGCGGCTAATGAAAAACTGTTTTTT
>TRBD1|TRBJ1-4|NA|TRBV7-8
CASSFGTGGGTGEKLFF
TGTGCCAGCAGCTTTGGGACAGGGGGAGGAACTGGTGAAAAACTGTTTTTT
>NA|TRBJ2-3|NA|TRBV20-1
CSALGSRLTDTQYF
TGCAGTGCCCTGGGGAGTCGACTCACAGATACGCAGTATTTT
>NA|TRBJ1-1|NA|TRBV20-1
CSARDARNTEAFF
TGCAGTGCTAGAGACGCACGGAACACTGAAGCTTTCTTT